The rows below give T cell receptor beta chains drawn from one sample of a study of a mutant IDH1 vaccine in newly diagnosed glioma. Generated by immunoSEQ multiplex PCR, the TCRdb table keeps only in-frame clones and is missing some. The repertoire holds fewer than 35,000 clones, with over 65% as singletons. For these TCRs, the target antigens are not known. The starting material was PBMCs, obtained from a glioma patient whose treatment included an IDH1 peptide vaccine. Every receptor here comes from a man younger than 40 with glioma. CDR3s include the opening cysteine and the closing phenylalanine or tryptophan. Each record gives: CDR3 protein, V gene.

cdr3_aa: CASSQGQGDYGYTF
v_call: TRBV5-1

cdr3_aa: CASSGRTDELFF
v_call: TRBV7-2

cdr3_aa: CASSTAGLNYGYTF
v_call: TRBV19

cdr3_aa: CASSSNTGELFF
v_call: TRBV5-1

cdr3_aa: CSVLRETQYF
v_call: TRBV29-1

cdr3_aa: CASSPVAGGDEQFF
v_call: TRBV11-2

cdr3_aa: CASPRTGNTYEQYF
v_call: TRBV2

cdr3_aa: CASSLAGTGEEKLFF
v_call: TRBV7-9

cdr3_aa: CASSQEPTSAWGYTF
v_call: TRBV4-1

cdr3_aa: CASKSGGYTF
v_call: TRBV19

cdr3_aa: CASSLVRGASNQPQHF
v_call: TRBV7-9

cdr3_aa: CASSETTGVNTEAFF
v_call: TRBV6-1

cdr3_aa: CASNPGGGAGELFF
v_call: TRBV19

cdr3_aa: CASSAGLYTGELFF
v_call: TRBV5-1

cdr3_aa: CASSPPREGLETQYF
v_call: TRBV18

cdr3_aa: CASRRDGYQPQHF
v_call: TRBV27

cdr3_aa: CASSNTGGNQPQHF
v_call: TRBV19

cdr3_aa: CASTRAGEGTDTQYF
v_call: TRBV5-4

cdr3_aa: CASSDPDRDQPQHF
v_call: TRBV2

cdr3_aa: CASSYYRPTGELFF
v_call: TRBV6-5